This TCR beta chain was observed in a study of Graves' ophthalmopathy and Graves' hyperthyroidism. V was pared by 5 bases and J by 1 base, with 8 bases between. There are 14 residues in the CDR3. CDR1 MGHDK and CDR2 SYGVNS come from the germline V gene. Amplification of TCR beta CDR3 regions used RNA transcripts. The library came from an HTBI-primed first-round RT-PCR and a second-round multiplex PCR. MiXCR, run by TCRdb on the multiplex PCR reads, gives a single entry per CDR3 protein. This table holds about 1.1 million distinct CDR3 sequences, 35% to 40% found once. Specimen: peripheral blood or thyroid tissue (not recorded which). This TCR was sampled from an adult man with Graves' hyperthyroidism. The chain couples TRBV25-1 to TRBJ2-2; a weak D match, TRBD1 (5 bases). This CDR3 reads CASSWTKNTGELFF. CDR3 sequence (DNA): TGTGCCAGCAGTTGGACAAAGAACACCGGGGAGCTGTTTTTT.